Listed below are T cell receptor beta chains from one sample, sequenced in a study of spatial heterogeneity in lung cancer. TCRdb re-called the 5' RACE reads through MiXCR, storing one row per CDR3 protein. The table shows about 120,000 distinct CDR3 sequences, with 12% occurring only once. Sequencing used PBMCs, obtained at follow-up. The receptors derive from a male donor with early-stage non-small cell lung cancer. CDR3s include the opening cysteine and the closing phenylalanine or tryptophan. D genes are given only for firm matches. Only some rows state a clone size, as once, few, many or a class for expanded clones.

size	D	V	J	DNA	CDR3
few	.	TRBV21-1	TRBJ2-3	TGTGCCAGCAGCTCCCAAGGACAGGGAATGATCAGAGATACGCAGTATTTT	CASSSQGQGMIRDTQYF
many	TRBD1	TRBV20-1	TRBJ1-2	TGCAGTGCTACACGACAGGGTTCACAGGGCTACACCTTC	CSATRQGSQGYTF
many	.	TRBV7-2	TRBJ2-5	TGTGCCAGCAGCTCCCCGACAGAACAAGAGACCCAGTACTTC	CASSSPTEQETQYF
many	.	TRBV5-1	TRBJ1-1	TGCGCCAGCAGCTGGACAGACCTAGAACCTAACACTGAAGCTTTCTTT	CASSWTDLEPNTEAFF
.	.	TRBV12-3/TRBV12-4	TRBJ2-3	TGTGCCAGCAGTTCTAGGGGCCCGGCCACAGATACGCAGTATTTT	CASSSRGPATDTQYF
.	TRBD1	TRBV6-5	TRBJ1-2	TGTGCCAGCAGTAACGTGGACCCGGGACAGGGGGGTTATGGCTACACCTTC	CASSNVDPGQGGYGYTF
.	.	TRBV7-2	TRBJ2-1	TGTGCCAGCAGCTTAGGGCGAGGGAACAATGAGCAGTTCTTC	CASSLGRGNNEQFF
.	.	TRBV3-1	TRBJ2-7	TGTGCCAGCAGCCAAGGGGCAGGGGGGAGCTACGAGCAGTACTTC	CASSQGAGGSYEQYF
many	.	TRBV24-1	TRBJ1-6	TGTGCCACCAGTGATTTCGGTTCACCCCTCCACTTT	CATSDFGSPLHF
.	TRBD1	TRBV7-2	TRBJ1-3	TGTGCCAGCAGCTGGGGACAGGGGGGAATGAAGGGAAACACCATATATTTT	CASSWGQGGMKGNTIYF
.	.	TRBV15	TRBJ2-7	TGTGCCACCAGCAGAACAGGGTCCGAGCAGTACTTC	CATSRTGSEQYF
many	TRBD1	TRBV6-1	TRBJ2-6	TGTGCCAGCAGAGCCGGGACAGCTTTCTCTGGGGCCAACGTCCTGACTTTC	CASRAGTAFSGANVLTF
.	TRBD1	TRBV11-2	TRBJ2-1	TGTGCCAGCAGCTTGGGACAGGGGGATAGGTCGCTCCGGTTC	CASSLGQGDRSLRF
many	.	TRBV7-9	TRBJ1-4	TGTGCCACTCCGAGTAGGGAGTTCGGTGAAAAACTGTTTTTT	CATPSREFGEKLFF
.	.	TRBV20-1	TRBJ1-3	TGCAGTGCTAGAGCGGTCGTTTCAAACACCATATATTTT	CSARAVVSNTIYF
.	TRBD1	TRBV9	TRBJ2-2	TGTGCCAGCAGCGGAGGGACAGCGAACACCGGGGAGCTGTTTTTT	CASSGGTANTGELFF
.	.	TRBV11-3	TRBJ1-2	TGTGCCAGCAGCCCAGGTTACGCCAACTATGGCTACACCTTC	CASSPGYANYGYTF
many	TRBD2	TRBV11-2	TRBJ2-3	TGTGCCAGCAAAATAGCGGGGCCCACAGATACGCAGTATTTT	CASKIAGPTDTQYF
.	TRBD1	TRBV12-3/TRBV12-4	TRBJ2-7	TGTGCCAGCAGTCCAGGACAGGGGTCTATCTACGAGCAGTACTTC	CASSPGQGSIYEQYF
few	TRBD2	TRBV7-2	TRBJ2-5	TGTGCCAGCAGCTGGGGACTAGCGGGGGTTGAGACCCAGTACTTC	CASSWGLAGVETQYF
few	TRBD1	TRBV28	TRBJ1-4	TGTGCCAGCGGTGGGACAGTCGGAACTAATGAAAAACTGTTTTTT	CASGGTVGTNEKLFF
few	.	TRBV15	TRBJ1-2	TGTGCCACCCGATCAAGACAGTCTCTGAGGGGTACTAACTATGGCTACACCTTC	CATRSRQSLRGTNYGYTF
many	.	TRBV12-3/TRBV12-4	TRBJ1-6	TGTGCCAGCAGTTTGGGTACAGCGCTCAATTCACCCCTCCACTTT	CASSLGTALNSPLHF